Sequencing of this TCR beta chain was carried out in a study of radiation and T cells in renal cell carcinoma. General study points: In blood, top tumor clones expanded by 2 weeks, shrinking by 4.

Comments on this clone: Its antigen is unidentified.

The V end was cut by 6 bases, the J end by 0 bases, with 9 bases between. The germline CDR1 and CDR2 sequences are MNHEY and SVGAGI. The CDR3 is made up of 14 amino acids. This sample's time point: blood 2 weeks post-SBRT. The sample's treatment: 15 Gy SBRT to primary tumor, nephrectomy 4 weeks later. This renal cell carcinoma was of the clear cell type. Only in-frame clones appear in the TCRdb table, and some are missing; sequencing was by immunoSEQ multiplex PCR. The data contain roughly 130,000 clones, 85% to 90% of them singletons. The clonotype originates from a woman aged 70-85 years with renal cell carcinoma. The chain couples TRBV6-5 to TRBJ1-5, with D tentatively TRBD1 (6 bases). The sequencing here drew on blood, taken from a patient whose treatment included radiotherapy and nephrectomy. CDR3 sequence reads: CASRGDTSNQPQHF. The CDR3 nucleotides are TGTGCCAGCAGGGGGGACACTAGCAATCAGCCCCAGCATTTT.